Listed here is a single T cell receptor (beta chain). Clinical histories supplied by participants themselves formed the basis of cohort assignment. This sample was included in a study of blood T cell repertoires in COVID-19. Turning to the study itself: The study drew acute and convalescent COVID-19 samples from the United States, Italy and Spain. Sources were T cells, B-cell-depleted T cells, or PBMCs; the material itself was cDNA or gDNA.

Here immunoSEQ multiplex PCR was the method, and the copy in TCRdb shows in-frame clones only, minus some. Of about 280,000 clones in the sample, 90% were seen once. Input material: PBMCs or T cells enriched from blood (not recorded which). The TCR comes from a woman aged 18-29 years with acute COVID-19.

This CDR3 is CASSTSAPQETQYF. The CDR3 DNA reads as TGTGCCAGCAGTACTAGCGCCCCGCAAGAGACCCAGTACTTC. The genes are TRBV27 and TRBJ2-5, with TRBD2 identical over 7 bases. CDR1 is MNHEY, CDR2 SMNVEV, per germline (reference sequence). CDR3 length: 14 amino acids. The V and J ends lost 5 bases and 2 bases, in that order; junction bases with no gene match: 5.